Below, 22 T cell receptor beta chains from the same sample are listed, as sequenced in a study of T cells in Graves' hyperthyroidism and ophthalmopathy. RNA transcripts provided the source from which TCR beta CDR3 regions were amplified. Carried out on the TCR CDR3, a first-round RT-PCR used the HTBI primer set. TCRdb re-called the multiplex PCR reads with MiXCR, one entry per CDR3 protein. The repertoire includes approximately 430,000 distinct CDR3 sequences, approximately 15% of them detected once, and about 14% sits in the top ten. What was sequenced was blood. Every receptor here comes from a woman aged 18-35 years with Graves' hyperthyroidism.

A note on this clonotype: A read error is possible here, since a much larger clone lies one base away. V and J are TRBV27 and TRBJ2-7; D gene ambiguous. Germline-derived CDR1 and CDR2 are MNHEY and SMNVEV (reference sequence). CDR3 length: 17 amino acids. The germline V and J ends were trimmed by 0 bases and 3 bases, with 18 bases remaining between them. The CDR3 here is CASSLSPIQTSVYEQYF. The CDR3 DNA reads TGTGCCAGCAGTTTATCTCCAATTCAGACCTCGGTCTACGAGCAGTACTTC.

This clonotype was counted a few times. The V call is TRBV5-8, the J call TRBJ2-7; D gene ambiguous. V was clipped by 1 base and J by 0 bases, with 8 bases between them. CDR1 and CDR2 from the germline V gene are SGHTS and YDEGEE. CDR3 length equals 14 residues. The CDR3 region has the DNA TGTGCCAGCAGCTTGCTCGAGAACTCCTACGAGCAGTACTTC. It specifies CASSLLENSYEQYF.

This clonotype was observed at least ten times. The chain uses TRBV18 and TRBJ2-5, with unresolved D. Between the trimmed V and J ends, which lost 6 bases and 5 bases, there was a span of 22 bases. Looked up from germline, CDR1 is KGHSH and CDR2 is LQKENI. The CDR3 contains 16 residues. The CDR3 DNA is TGTGCCAGCTCGCGAGAAAGTTGGCTCCTTCGGGAGACCCAGTACTTC. This gives the protein CASSRESWLLRETQYF. The full variable domain, its missing parts supplied by reference TRBV18 and TRBJ2-5, is NAGVMQNPRHLVRRRGQEARLRCSPMKGHSHVYWYRQLPEEGLKFMVYLQKENIIDESGMPKERFSAEFPKEGPSILRIQQVVRGDSAAYFCASSRESWLLRETQYFGPGTRLLVL.

This clonotype came up many times. V and J are TRBV20-1 and TRBJ1-5; D gene uncertain. Trimming took off 3 bases at V and 3 bases at J, with 12 bases between the two ends. This CDR3 has 14 residues. Looked up from germline, CDR1 is DFQATT and CDR2 is SNEGSKA (reference sequence). CDR3: CSARVTLPNQPQHF. In DNA, the CDR3 is TGCAGTGCTAGGGTGACACTCCCCAATCAGCCCCAGCATTTT.

The sample holds a few counts of this clonotype. The chain combines TRBV7-9 with TRBJ2-1, with TRBD2 matching 10 bases. The CDR3 runs 16 residues. With 2 bases clipped from V and 8 bases from J, the junction kept 9 bases outside the gene matches. Looked up from germline, CDR1 is SEHNR and CDR2 is FQNEAQ (reference sequence). The CDR3 protein is CASSLIAGGHSYEQFF. The CDR3 region has the DNA TGTGCCAGCAGCTTAATAGCGGGGGGCCACTCGTATGAGCAGTTCTTC.

The chain combines TRBV10-3 with TRBJ2-1, with no clear D. Trimming removed 4 bases at V and 8 bases at J, with 6 bases between. The CDR3 contains 11 residues. Germline V gene data show CDR1 as ENHRY and CDR2 as SYGVKD. CDR3 amino acids: CAISGSYEQFF. The CDR3 DNA is TGTGCCATCAGTGGATCATATGAGCAGTTCTTC.

The sample holds a few counts of this clonotype. This chain joins TRBV5-4 and TRBJ2-5; D is undetermined. The V end lost 2 bases, the J end lost 5 bases, and 16 bases lay between the germline ends. The CDR3 is 15 residues long. Germline V CDR1 and CDR2: SGHNT, YYREEE (reference sequence). This chain's CDR3 is CASSFVGMRSETQYF. The CDR3 DNA sequence: TGTGCCAGCAGCTTTGTTGGGATGAGGTCCGAGACCCAGTACTTC.

This clonotype has a count of ten or more. The chain couples TRBV3-1 to TRBJ2-3; tentatively, D is TRBD1 (5 bases). Germline-derived CDR1 and CDR2 are LGHDT and YNNKEL (reference sequence). The CDR3 loop spans 15 amino acids. V was pared by 3 bases and J by 3 bases, with 13 bases between. The CDR3 nucleotides are TGTGCCAGCAGCCATTTTGTCGCAGGGACAGATACGCAGTATTTT. Protein: CASSHFVAGTDTQYF.

On this clonotype itself: The junction differs from germline at one of its ends, possibly a read error. This chain connects TRBV5-6 to TRBJ2-7; D perhaps matches TRBD2 (5 bases). The CDR3 length is 13 residues. CDR1 and CDR2 from the germline V gene are SGHDT and YYEEEE. CDR3 DNA sequence: TGTGTCAGCAGCCGGACTGGGTCCTACGAGCAGTACTTC. Translating it yields CVSSRTGSYEQYF. Combining the CDR3 with reference TRBV5-6 and TRBJ2-7 gives the whole variable domain DAGVTQSPTHLIKTRGQQVTLRCSPKSGHDTVSWYQQALGQGPQFIFQYYEEEERQRGNFPDRFSGHQFPNYSSELNVNALLLGDSALYLCVSSRTGSYEQYFGPGTRLTVT.

This clonotype occurred many times. The J gene is TRBJ2-7, the V gene TRBV6-1, with 10 bases identical to TRBD1. Germline V CDR1 and CDR2: MNHNS, SASEGT. V trimming: 7 bases; J trimming: 3 bases; junction bases outside the gene matches: 6. CDR3 length: 14 residues. The CDR3: CASKGTGVSYEQYF. CDR3 in DNA: TGTGCCAGCAAAGGGACAGGGGTGAGCTACGAGCAGTACTTC.

V usage is TRBV5-1 and J usage is TRBJ2-1; TRBD1 agrees at 10 bases. Germline V gives CDR1 SGHRS, CDR2 YFSETQ. V trimming: 5 bases; J trimming: 0 bases; junction bases outside the gene matches: 14. The CDR3 sequence is 19 residues long. The CDR3: CASSGPVGGTGDSYNEQFF. CDR3 sequence (DNA): TGCGCCAGCAGTGGTCCCGTAGGAGGGACAGGGGACTCCTACAATGAGCAGTTCTTC. Filled out from reference TRBV5-1 and TRBJ2-1, the complete variable domain reads KAGVTQTPRYLIKTRGQQVTLSCSPISGHRSVSWYQQTPGQGLQFLFEYFSETQRNKGNFPGRFSGRQFSNSRSEMNVSTLELGDSALYLCASSGPVGGTGDSYNEQFFGPGTRLTVL.

This clonotype was seen more than once but under ten times. This chain joins TRBV12-3 or TRBV12-4 and TRBJ1-2; unclear D gene. Trimming took 3 bases from V and 8 from J, leaving 13 bases between them. The CDR3 has 13 amino acids. The CDR3 loop reads CASSFQQLGGYTF. CDR3 sequence (DNA): TGTGCCAGCAGTTTTCAACAGCTCGGGGGCTACACCTTC.

This clonotype appeared a few times. The CDR3 nucleotides are TGTGCCAGTAGTACCCGGACAACATATCAACCTAGTGAAAAACTGTTTTTT. Translating gives CASSTRTTYQPSEKLFF. The chain joins TRBV19 to TRBJ1-4, with a weak D call TRBD1 (5 bases). CDR3 size: 17 residues. CDR1 is LNHDA, CDR2 SQIVND, per germline (reference sequence). Trimming stripped 4 bases from V and 7 bases from J, with 22 bases between.

This clonotype was counted only a few times. The chain joins TRBV6-1 to TRBJ2-7; D is undetermined. Trimming removed 6 bases from V and 3 bases from J, with 15 bases in between. CDR1 and CDR2 from the germline V gene are MNHNS and SASEGT. The CDR3 runs 14 residues. In nucleotides, the CDR3 is TGTGCCAGCAGCCTACCTGACCCAGACTACGAGCAGTACTTC. It specifies CASSLPDPDYEQYF.

This chain links TRBV15 with TRBJ2-7; D not resolved. With 3 bases removed from V and 3 bases from J, the gap between germline ends came to 3 bases. From germline, CDR1 is LNHNV and CDR2 YYDKDF (reference sequence). The CDR3 runs to 11 residues. Written as DNA, the CDR3 is TGTGCCACCAGCAGTAACTACGAGCAGTACTTC. Its translation is CATSSNYEQYF.

The sample holds a few counts of this clonotype. The chain employs TRBV7-9 and TRBJ2-5, with D perhaps matching TRBD1 or TRBD2 (6 bases each). This CDR3 contains 14 residues. In germline, CDR1 is SEHNR, CDR2 FQNEAQ (reference sequence). The V gene lost 1 base and the J gene lost 4 bases, with 10 bases spanning the gap. CDR3 loop: CASSLGQEGETQYF. As DNA, the CDR3 is TGTGCCAGCAGCTTAGGACAGGAGGGAGAGACCCAGTACTTC.

Details on this clonotype: A much larger clone lies one base from this, so it may be a read error. The chain is built from TRBV28 and TRBJ1-2; 8 bases fit TRBD1. This CDR3 is 12 amino acids long. Germline V gene lookup returns CDR1 MDHEN and CDR2 SYDVKM. V shed 11 bases, J shed 8 bases, and the junction held 10 bases outside the gene matches. This CDR3 reads CAGTPDRDGYTF. The CDR3 DNA reads TGTGCCGGCACCCCGGACAGGGACGGCTACACCTTC.

This clonotype showed up just a few times. V gene TRBV12-3 or TRBV12-4 combines with J gene TRBJ2-2; D gene ambiguous. The CDR3 loop spans 15 amino acids. Trimming cost V 8 bases and J 4 bases, with 17 bases left between them. The chain's CDR3 is CASAPLVPATGELFF. Here the CDR3 DNA reads TGTGCCAGCGCACCCCTCGTCCCTGCCACCGGGGAGCTGTTTTTT.

This clonotype was seen ten or more times. V is TRBV7-2 and J is TRBJ2-5; TRBD2 aligns across 8 bases. Germline-derived CDR1 and CDR2 are SGHTA and FQGNSA. Trimming removed 1 base from V and 5 bases from J; junction bases left unmatched: 12. CDR3 length: 17 residues. The CDR3 protein is CASSLGWASGRWETQYF. The CDR3 DNA reads TGTGCCAGCAGCTTAGGATGGGCTAGCGGGCGGTGGGAGACCCAGTACTTC.

A few counts support this clonotype. One junction end disagrees with the germline gene, perhaps due to a read error. The chain employs TRBV7-9 and TRBJ2-2; TRBD2 might be the D (6 bases). The CDR3 is 11 residues long. Per germline, CDR1 SEHNR and CDR2 FQNEAQ (reference sequence). The CDR3: CASSPVGSFLF. The CDR3 nucleotides are TGTGCCAGCAGCCCCGTCGGGAGCTTTCTCTTT.

This clonotype was counted at least ten times. This sequence joins TRBV2 and TRBJ1-2; D call uncertain. Germline-derived CDR1 and CDR2 are SNHLY and FYNNEI. Deletions cut 5 bases from V and 2 bases from J, with 15 bases between. CDR3 size: 15 residues. The CDR3 DNA is TGTGCCAGCAGTCCGCCTGGTACAGTGAACTATGGCTACACCTTC. Its translation: CASSPPGTVNYGYTF.

There are many counts of this clonotype. The chain links TRBV2 to TRBJ2-5; tentatively, D is TRBD2 (5 bases). The V gene's germline CDR1 is SNHLY and CDR2 FYNNEI. V lost 5 bases and J lost 12, with 22 bases in between. The CDR3 runs to 14 residues. This CDR3 reads CASSPFGLLDKEYF. CDR3 DNA sequence: TGTGCCAGCAGTCCCTTTGGACTGCTAGACAAGGAGTACTTC.